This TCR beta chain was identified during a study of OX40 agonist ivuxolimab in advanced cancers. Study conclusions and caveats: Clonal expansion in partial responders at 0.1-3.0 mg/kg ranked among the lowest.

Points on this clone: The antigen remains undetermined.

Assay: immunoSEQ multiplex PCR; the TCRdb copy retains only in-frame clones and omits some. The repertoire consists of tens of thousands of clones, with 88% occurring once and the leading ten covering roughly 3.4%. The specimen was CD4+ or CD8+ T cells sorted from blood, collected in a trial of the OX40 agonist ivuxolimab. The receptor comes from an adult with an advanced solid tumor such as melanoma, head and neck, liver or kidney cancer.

The CDR3 sequence: CASSMGEDLRPQHF. The CDR3 DNA follows: TGTGCCAGTAGTATGGGGGAGGATTTGAGGCCCCAGCATTTT. The V gene is TRBV19, the J gene TRBJ1-5; maybe TRBD1 (5 bases). The CDR3 loop spans 14 amino acids. V lost 3 bases to trimming and J lost 9 bases, with 15 bases between them. Per the germline V gene, CDR1 is LNHDA and CDR2 is SQIVND (reference sequence).